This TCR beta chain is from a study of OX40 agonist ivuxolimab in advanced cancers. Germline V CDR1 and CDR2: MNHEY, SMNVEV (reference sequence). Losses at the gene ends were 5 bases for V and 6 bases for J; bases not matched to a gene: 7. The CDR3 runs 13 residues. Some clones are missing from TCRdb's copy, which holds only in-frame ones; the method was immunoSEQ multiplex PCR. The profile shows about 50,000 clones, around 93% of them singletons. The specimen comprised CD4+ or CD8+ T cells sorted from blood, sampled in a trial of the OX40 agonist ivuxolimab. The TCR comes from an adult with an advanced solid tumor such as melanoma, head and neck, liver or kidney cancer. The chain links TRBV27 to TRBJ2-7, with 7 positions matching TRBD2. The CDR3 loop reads CASSHTSAGEQYF. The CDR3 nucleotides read TGTGCCAGCAGTCATACTAGCGCTGGCGAGCAGTACTTC.